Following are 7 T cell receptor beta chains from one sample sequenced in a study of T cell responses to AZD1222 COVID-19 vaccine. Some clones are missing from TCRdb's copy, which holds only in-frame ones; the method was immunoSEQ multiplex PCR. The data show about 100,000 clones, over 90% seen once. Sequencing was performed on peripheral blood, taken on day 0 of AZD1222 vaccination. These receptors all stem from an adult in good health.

The DNA of the CDR3 is TGTGCCAGTAGTATAGGAGGTAATCAGCCCCAGCATTTT. Translated, it gives CASSIGGNQPQHF. The rearrangement joins TRBV19 to TRBJ1-5; D call uncertain. Trimming pared 1 base from V and 4 bases from J, leaving 5 bases between. The germline V gene encodes CDR1 LNHDA and CDR2 SQIVND (reference sequence). This CDR3 spans 13 amino acids.

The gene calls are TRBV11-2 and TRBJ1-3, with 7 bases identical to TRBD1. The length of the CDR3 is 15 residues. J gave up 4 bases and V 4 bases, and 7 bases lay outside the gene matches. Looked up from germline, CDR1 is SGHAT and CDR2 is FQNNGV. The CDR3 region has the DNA TGTGCCAGCAGCTCCAACACAGGGGAAGGAAACACCATATATTTT. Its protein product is CASSSNTGEGNTIYF.

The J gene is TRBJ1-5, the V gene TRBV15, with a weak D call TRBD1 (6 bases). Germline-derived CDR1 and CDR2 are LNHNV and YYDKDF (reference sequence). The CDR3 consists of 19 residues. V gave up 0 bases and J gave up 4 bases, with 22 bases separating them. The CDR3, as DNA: TGTGCCACCAGCAGAGACAATTTTAAGGAGGGACAAACAAATCAGCCCCAGCATTTT. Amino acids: CATSRDNFKEGQTNQPQHF.

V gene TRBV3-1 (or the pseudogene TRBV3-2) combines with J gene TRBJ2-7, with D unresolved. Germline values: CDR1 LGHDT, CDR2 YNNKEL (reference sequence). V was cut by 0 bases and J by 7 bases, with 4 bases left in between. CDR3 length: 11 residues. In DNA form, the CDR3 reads TGTGCCAGCAGCCAAGAAGGGGAGCAGTACTTC. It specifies CASSQEGEQYF.

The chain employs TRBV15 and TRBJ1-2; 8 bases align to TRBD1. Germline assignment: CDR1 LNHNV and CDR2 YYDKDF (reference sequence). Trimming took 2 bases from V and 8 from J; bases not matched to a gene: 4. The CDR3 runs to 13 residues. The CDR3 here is CATSRQGAHGYTF. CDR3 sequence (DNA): TGTGCCACCAGCAGACAGGGGGCGCACGGCTACACCTTC.

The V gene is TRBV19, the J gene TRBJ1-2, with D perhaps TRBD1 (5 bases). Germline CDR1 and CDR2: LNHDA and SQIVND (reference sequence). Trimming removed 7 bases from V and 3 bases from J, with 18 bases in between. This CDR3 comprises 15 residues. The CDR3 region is CASTNRGGPDYGYTF. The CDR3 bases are TGTGCCAGTACCAATCGGGGGGGTCCAGACTATGGCTACACCTTC.

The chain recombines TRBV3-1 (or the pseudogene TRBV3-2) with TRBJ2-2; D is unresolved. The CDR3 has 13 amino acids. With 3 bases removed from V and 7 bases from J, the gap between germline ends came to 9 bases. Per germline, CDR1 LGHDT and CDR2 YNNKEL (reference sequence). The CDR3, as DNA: TGTGCCAGCAGCCAGTGGGGTAGCGGGGAGCTGTTTTTT. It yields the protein CASSQWGSGELFF.